This TCR beta chain was sequenced in a study of read filtering for tumor transcriptome and immune sequencing. Study-level information: Revised staging placed roughly 8 patients in R-ISS I, some 17 in II, about seven in III.

To note about this clonotype: Relative to the germline gene, one junction end is altered; a read error may explain this.

Germline V CDR1 and CDR2: SGHVS, FQNEAQ. CDR3 length equals 15 residues. Molecular barcoded adaptors covering alpha/delta and beta/gamma chains were used on roughly 400 ng RNA. TCRdb redid the calling of the reads with MiXCR, one entry per CDR3 protein. The sample contains about 61,000 distinct CDR3 sequences, around 21% of which appear only once. The rearrangement links TRBV7-8 to TRBJ2-1; possibly TRBD2 for D (5 bases). The sequence was obtained from a donor at least 40 years old with multiple myeloma. The sequenced sample was a population of CD138-negative cells sorted from bone marrow. The CDR3 sequence is CASSLSGSSYNKQFF. In DNA, the CDR3 is TGTGCCAGCAGCTTATCTGGGAGCTCCTACAATAAGCAGTTCTTC.